The 30 T cell receptor beta chains reported below all come from one sample, sequenced in a study of cytomegalovirus exposure and HLA in healthy donors. Primers: 60 Vbeta forward and 13 Jbeta reverse. Profiled with immunoSEQ multiplex PCR; TCRdb holds only in-frame clones, not every one. Of under 90,000 clones listed, more than 75% were seen once; the top ten hold roughly 3.5%. Sequenced input: PBMCs. The receptors here all came from a man aged 40-55 years in good health and CMV-seronegative.

The rearrangement links TRBV14 to TRBJ2-2; no firm D call. There are 13 residues in the CDR3. Germline CDR1 SGHDN, CDR2 FVKESK. The V end was cut by 2 bases, the J end by 4 bases, with 5 bases between. CDR3 loop: CASSQWSTGELFF. The CDR3 nucleotides are TGTGCCAGCAGCCAATGGAGCACCGGGGAGCTGTTTTTT.

The rearrangement joins TRBV7-8 to TRBJ2-5; no definite D call. CDR3 length: 14 amino acids. The germline V gene has CDR1 SGHVS and CDR2 FQNEAQ. V was cut by 1 base and J by 4 bases, with 10 bases left in between. This CDR3 is CASSLVSVVETQYF. The CDR3 DNA follows: TGTGCCAGCAGCTTAGTTTCGGTAGTAGAGACCCAGTACTTC. The variable domain in full, completed from reference TRBV7-8 and TRBJ2-5, reads GAGVSQSPRYKVAKRGQDVALRCDPISGHVSLFWYQQALGQGPEFLTYFQNEAQLDKSGLPSDRFFAERPEGSVSTLKIQRTQQEDSAVYLCASSLVSVVETQYFGPGTRLLVL.

The chain is built from TRBV6-6 and TRBJ2-5; 10 bases map to TRBD1. The CDR3 consists of 15 residues. The V gene's germline CDR1 is MNHNY and CDR2 SVGAGI (reference sequence). V lost 2 bases, J lost 1 base, and 1 base stayed unmatched. CDR3 in DNA: TGTGCCAGCAGTTACGGGACAGGGGCCCAAGAGACCCAGTACTTC. Protein sequence: CASSYGTGAQETQYF.

The chain has TRBV18 and TRBJ1-1; D is undetermined. Trimming removed 3 bases at V and 7 bases at J, with 18 bases between. The CDR3 is 15 amino acids. Germline loops: CDR1 KGHSH, CDR2 LQKENI. This CDR3 is CASSPPARDNLEAFF. In nucleotides, the CDR3 is TGTGCCAGCTCACCCCCTGCCCGTGACAACCTTGAAGCTTTCTTT.

This sequence joins TRBV27 and TRBJ2-2; possibly TRBD2 for D (6 bases). There are 13 residues in the CDR3. The germline gives CDR1 MNHEY, CDR2 SMNVEV (reference sequence). The V and J ends lost 3 bases and 5 bases respectively, with 7 bases between them. CDR3 in DNA: TGTGCCAGCAGTTTCCGGGGGACCGGGGAGCTGTTTTTT. This sequence encodes CASSFRGTGELFF.

This chain connects TRBV7-3 to TRBJ2-7; the match to TRBD1 covers 7 bases. The J segment lost 4 bases and the V segment lost 5 bases, leaving 8 bases of the junction unmatched. The CDR3 spans 14 residues. Germline CDR1 and CDR2: SGHTA and FQGTGA. The CDR3 reads CASSPQGQLYEQYF. The CDR3 bases are TGTGCCAGCAGCCCACAGGGGCAGCTTTACGAGCAGTACTTC.

The chain combines TRBV4-1 with TRBJ1-3; D remains unclear. This CDR3 is built from 15 residues. Germline CDR1 MGHRA, CDR2 YSYEKL. Trimming took 0 bases from V and 3 from J, leaving 9 bases between them. The CDR3: CASSQDLSGGNTIYF. CDR3 coding DNA: TGCGCCAGCAGCCAAGATCTGTCCGGTGGAAACACCATATATTTT.

The genes are TRBV5-6 and TRBJ1-4, with 7 bases aligning to TRBD1. V trimming: 4 bases; J trimming: 8 bases; junction bases outside the gene matches: 14. Germline CDR1 reads SGHDT; CDR2 reads YYEEEE. The CDR3 covers 16 residues. CDR3 loop: CASSDRALSIGEKLFF. The DNA of the CDR3 is TGTGCCAGCAGCGACAGGGCCCTGTCAATTGGGGAAAAACTGTTTTTT.

This clone has more than one count but fewer than ten. This chain connects TRBV6-5 to TRBJ1-5, with D perhaps TRBD1 (5 bases). CDR3 length equals 13 residues. V was clipped by 6 bases and J by 6 bases, with 12 bases between them. Per germline, CDR1 MNHEY and CDR2 SVGAGI. CDR3 in amino acids: CASRLGGGQPQHF. The DNA for the CDR3 is TGTGCCAGCAGGCTGGGGGGTGGTCAGCCCCAGCATTTT.

J is TRBJ1-4 and V is TRBV5-6; D gene uncertain. The germline gives CDR1 SGHDT, CDR2 YYEEEE. The V end lost 0 bases, the J end lost 4 bases, and 10 bases lay between the germline ends. The CDR3 spans 15 residues. Here the CDR3 reads CASSLDRRDNEKLFF. DNA of the CDR3: TGTGCCAGCAGCTTGGACAGACGGGATAATGAAAAACTGTTTTTT. The full variable domain, its missing parts supplied by reference TRBV5-6 and TRBJ1-4, is DAGVTQSPTHLIKTRGQQVTLRCSPKSGHDTVSWYQQALGQGPQFIFQYYEEEERQRGNFPDRFSGHQFPNYSSELNVNALLLGDSALYLCASSLDRRDNEKLFFGSGTQLSVL.

The genes are TRBV18 and TRBJ2-5; D call uncertain. The germline CDR1 and CDR2 sequences are KGHSH and LQKENI. V dropped 4 bases and J dropped 3 bases, with 21 bases sitting between them. This CDR3 contains 17 residues. The CDR3 DNA sequence: TGTGCCAGCTCACTGCAAAAGCCAGTCCGTGGAGAAGAGACCCAGTACTTC. Its translation is CASSLQKPVRGEETQYF.

V usage is TRBV5-1 and J usage is TRBJ1-2, with D possibly matching TRBD1 (6 bases). V was clipped by 4 bases and J by 2 bases, with 15 bases between them. CDR3 size: 15 residues. Germline-derived CDR1 and CDR2 are SGHRS and YFSETQ. The CDR3 protein is CASSPGGAENYGYTF. CDR3 DNA sequence: TGCGCCAGCAGCCCCGGGGGGGCCGAAAACTATGGCTACACCTTC.

The gene calls are TRBV11-2 and TRBJ2-7, with 10 bases matching TRBD2. J lost 2 bases, V lost 5 bases, and 3 bases had no gene match. Germline V gene lookup returns CDR1 SGHAT and CDR2 FQNNGV. CDR3 length equals 14 residues. The CDR3 loop is CASSLLAGPYEQYF. In DNA, the CDR3 is TGTGCCAGCAGCCTACTAGCGGGGCCCTACGAGCAGTACTTC.

The chain has TRBV7-9 and TRBJ2-7, with a tentative D call TRBD1 (6 bases). The CDR3 consists of 14 residues. V was trimmed by 2 bases and J by 2 bases, leaving 10 bases between them. Germline-derived CDR1 and CDR2 are SEHNR and FQNEAQ (reference sequence). As DNA, the CDR3 is TGTGCCAGCAGCTTACCACAGGGAACCTACGAGCAGTACTTC. Protein sequence: CASSLPQGTYEQYF.

This chain links TRBV14 with TRBJ1-2; tentatively, D is TRBD1 (6 bases). CDR3 size: 15 residues. Per germline, CDR1 SGHDN and CDR2 FVKESK. V gave up 4 bases and J gave up 4 bases, with 16 bases separating them. The CDR3 protein is CASSPSGTTVYGYTF. DNA for the CDR3: TGTGCCAGCAGCCCTTCCGGGACAACAGTCTATGGCTACACCTTC.

This chain connects TRBV6-5 to TRBJ1-4, with TRBD1 matching over 8 bases. Trimming took 5 bases from V and 8 from J; bases not matched to a gene: 7. Germline values: CDR1 MNHEY, CDR2 SVGAGI. The CDR3 spans 14 residues. The CDR3 protein is CASSRHRDREKLFF. CDR3 nucleotides: TGTGCCAGCAGTCGCCATCGGGACAGGGAAAAACTGTTTTTT.

CDR3 nucleotide sequence: TGTGCCAGCCGGAGGATTCAAGAGACCCAGTACTTC. Amino acid sequence: CASRRIQETQYF. This chain uses TRBV6-1 with TRBJ2-5; weak D call: TRBD2 (5 bases). Germline lookup yields CDR1 MNHNS and CDR2 SASEGT. V lost 8 bases to trimming and J lost 2 bases, with 9 bases between them. The length of the CDR3 is 12 residues.

The chain is built from TRBV21-1 and TRBJ1-4. TRBV21-1 is deemed a pseudogene. This CDR3 comprises 18 residues. CDR3 sequence reads: CASSKALGGVGTNEKLFF. Here the CDR3 DNA reads TGTGCCAGCAGCAAAGCGCTAGGGGGGGTCGGTACTAATGAAAAACTGTTTTTT.

Concerning this clone itself: This sequence may be a read error, since a much larger clone differs from it by one base. The chain joins TRBV7-8 to TRBJ1-5, with 7 bases aligning to TRBD1. Germline V gene data show CDR1 as SGHVS and CDR2 as FQNEAQ. The CDR3 consists of 13 residues. CDR3 DNA sequence: TGTGCCAGCCGCTTAGGGGGCACCCAGCCCCAGCATTTT. Translating gives CASRLGGTQPQHF.

The table lists this clone with a count of one. The rearrangement links TRBV5-5 to TRBJ1-2; D is perhaps TRBD1 (5 bases). The CDR3 loop spans 18 amino acids. The germline V gene has CDR1 SGHKS and CDR2 YYEKEE (reference sequence). The V end was cut by 2 bases, the J end by 4 bases, with 24 bases between. CDR3 residues: CASSLRGGGTRGVYGYTF. The CDR3 region has the DNA TGTGCCAGCAGCTTAAGGGGCGGCGGAACACGCGGCGTCTATGGCTACACCTTC. Looking up the rest from reference TRBV5-5 and TRBJ1-2 gives the full variable domain: DAGVTQSPTHLIKTRGQQVTLRCSPISGHKSVSWYQQVLGQGPQFIFQYYEKEERGRGNFPDRFSARQFPNYSSELNVNALLLGDSALYLCASSLRGGGTRGVYGYTFGSGTRLTVV.

V gene TRBV7-2 combines with J gene TRBJ1-1; perhaps TRBD1 as D (5 bases). The V and J ends lost 2 bases and 0 bases respectively, with 10 bases between them. The CDR3 extends over 15 amino acids. Germline CDR1 reads SGHTA; CDR2 reads FQGNSA. The chain's CDR3 is CASSLLAGLNTEAFF. The CDR3 DNA sequence: TGTGCCAGCAGCTTATTGGCAGGGCTGAACACTGAAGCTTTCTTT.

The rearrangement links TRBV19 to TRBJ1-1; D remains unclear. The germline V gene has CDR1 LNHDA and CDR2 SQIVND (reference sequence). Trimming pared 5 bases from V and 1 base from J, leaving 8 bases between. The CDR3 has 13 amino acids. The CDR3 spells CASSQRGNTEAFF. CDR3 nucleotide sequence: TGTGCCAGTAGTCAAAGAGGGAACACTGAAGCTTTCTTT. Supplemented by reference TRBV19 and TRBJ1-1, the full variable domain reads DGGITQSPKYLFRKEGQNVTLSCEQNLNHDAMYWYRQDPGQGLRLIYYSQIVNDFQKGDIAEGYSVSREKKESFPLTVTSAQKNPTAFYLCASSQRGNTEAFFGQGTRLTVV.

This clone showed up just once. The DNA for the CDR3 is TGTGCCAGCAGCAGCGAGCGGGGGCCCCGGGAGACCCAGTACTTC. This sequence encodes CASSSERGPRETQYF. The genes are TRBV5-6 and TRBJ2-5, with 8 bases aligning to TRBD2. Germline lookup yields CDR1 SGHDT and CDR2 YYEEEE. With V trimmed by 4 bases and J by 5 bases, 10 bases remained unmatched. This CDR3 is built from 15 residues. The full variable domain, rest sourced from reference TRBV5-6 and TRBJ2-5, is DAGVTQSPTHLIKTRGQQVTLRCSPKSGHDTVSWYQQALGQGPQFIFQYYEEEERQRGNFPDRFSGHQFPNYSSELNVNALLLGDSALYLCASSSERGPRETQYFGPGTRLLVL.

The rearrangement joins TRBV6-5 to TRBJ1-2; the match to TRBD1 covers 10 bases. The CDR3 covers 15 residues. The V and J ends lost 0 bases and 2 bases, in that order; junction bases with no gene match: 0. Germline lookup yields CDR1 MNHEY and CDR2 SVGAGI. The CDR3 protein is CASSYSGQGNYGYTF. The CDR3 coding sequence is TGTGCCAGCAGTTACTCGGGACAGGGGAACTATGGCTACACCTTC.

The chain joins TRBV4-2 to TRBJ1-3; D uncertain. Germline V lookup: CDR1 LGHNA, CDR2 YNFKEQ. V was trimmed by 0 bases and J by 0 bases, leaving 3 bases between them. The CDR3 loop spans 14 amino acids. Here the CDR3 reads CASSQDLSGNTIYF. The CDR3 coding sequence is TGTGCCAGCAGCCAAGACCTCTCTGGAAACACCATATATTTT.

This clone was seen only once. The rearrangement joins TRBV5-4 to TRBJ1-1, with TRBD1 matching 9 bases. The CDR3 is 15 residues long. With 3 bases clipped from V and 1 base from J, the junction kept 4 bases outside the gene matches. Germline loops: CDR1 SGHNT, CDR2 YYREEE (reference sequence). The DNA for the CDR3 is TGTGCCAGCAGCTCAAAGGACAGGGGGAACACTGAAGCTTTCTTT. Its translation is CASSSKDRGNTEAFF.

The chain couples TRBV6-5 to TRBJ1-1, with D perhaps TRBD1 (5 bases). Per the germline V gene, CDR1 is MNHEY and CDR2 is SVGAGI. The V end lost 4 bases, the J end lost 5 bases, and 14 bases lay between the germline ends. The CDR3 sequence is 14 residues long. The CDR3 DNA reads TGTGCCAGCAGTTTGCTGGGGGGGGGAACTGAAGCTTTCTTT. Translation: CASSLLGGGTEAFF.

In its sample, this clone was seen a few times. The V gene is TRBV6-5, the J gene TRBJ1-6; D gene unclear. Trimming left V 2 bases short and J 0 bases short, with 8 bases between. This CDR3 spans 16 amino acids. CDR1 and CDR2 (germline): MNHEY, SVGAGI. CDR3 residues: CASSYGYSSYNSPLHF. For the CDR3, the DNA is TGTGCCAGCAGTTACGGGTACAGCTCCTATAATTCACCCCTCCACTTT.

The rearrangement uses TRBV19 and TRBJ1-1, with D possibly being TRBD1 (5 bases). CDR3 length: 13 amino acids. Trimming removed 4 bases from V and 2 bases from J, with 8 bases in between. CDR1 and CDR2 (germline): LNHDA, SQIVND (reference sequence). CDR3 amino acids: CASSTGQNTEAFF. The CDR3 nucleotides read TGTGCCAGTAGTACAGGGCAAAACACTGAAGCTTTCTTT.

V and J are TRBV11-2 and TRBJ2-7; no clear D. The CDR3 length is 13 residues. Per germline, CDR1 SGHAT and CDR2 FQNNGV. V was shortened by 3 bases and J by 6 bases, with 12 bases between the two germline ends. The CDR3 region has the DNA TGTGCCAGCAGCTTTTTATCATACGGCGAGCAGTACTTC. It specifies CASSFLSYGEQYF.